This passage covers 16 T cell receptor beta chains from one sample sequenced in a study of CD8 T cells in ankylosing spondylitis. Each CDR3 protein gets one entry after TCRdb re-called the 5' RACE reads with MiXCR. Of hundreds of thousands of distinct CDR3 sequences detected, roughly 24% appear once; the ten largest clones hold approximately 6.6%. Sequencing was done on a sample of blood, either unsorted or a sorted T cell fraction (not recorded which). The origin of the receptors is a male donor with ankylosing spondylitis or in good health (not recorded which).

This clonotype was recorded many times. The rearrangement joins TRBV4-2 to TRBJ2-7; maybe TRBD2 (5 bases). Deletions cut 7 bases from V and 0 bases from J, with 16 bases between. Germline CDR1 is LGHNA and CDR2 is YNFKEQ. CDR3 size: 15 residues. This chain's CDR3 is CASKGRPGNSYEQYF. DNA for the CDR3: TGTGCCAGCAAGGGCCGCCCCGGGAACTCCTACGAGCAGTACTTC.

Many counts were recorded for this clonotype. The V call is TRBV11-1, the J call TRBJ2-7, with TRBD1 identical over 8 bases. The V gene's germline CDR1 is SGHAT and CDR2 FQDESV (reference sequence). Losses at the gene ends were 2 bases for V and 2 bases for J; bases not matched to a gene: 5. CDR3 length equals 15 residues. The CDR3 region is CASSLTRDRPYEQYF. CDR3 coding DNA: TGTGCCAGCAGCTTAACTCGGGACAGGCCCTACGAGCAGTACTTC.

The V gene is TRBV5-1, the J gene TRBJ1-2; D unresolved. The V end lost 2 bases, the J end lost 2 bases, and 10 bases lay between the germline ends. Per germline, CDR1 SGHRS and CDR2 YFSETQ. This CDR3 has 14 residues. The CDR3 protein is CASSLPTDNYGYTF. CDR3 sequence (DNA): TGCGCCAGCAGCTTACCGACCGACAACTATGGCTACACCTTC.

The chain carries TRBV12-3 or TRBV12-4 and TRBJ1-1; 8 bases line up with TRBD1. V lost 9 bases to trimming and J lost 0 bases; unmatched junction nucleotides: 6. CDR3 size: 14 residues. CDR3 in DNA: TGTGCCAGTACCTGGACAGGGATGAACACTGAAGCTTTCTTT. Protein sequence: CASTWTGMNTEAFF.

This clonotype occurred many times. V and J are TRBV7-2 and TRBJ2-7; 7 positions match TRBD2. Trimming took 1 base from V and 2 from J; bases not matched to a gene: 5. The CDR3 covers 15 residues. Germline V gene data show CDR1 as SGHTA and CDR2 as FQGNSA. CDR3 amino acids: CASSLDASGTYEQYF. CDR3 coding DNA: TGTGCCAGCAGCTTAGATGCCAGCGGGACCTACGAGCAGTACTTC. The entire variable domain, with the rest obtained from reference TRBV7-2 and TRBJ2-7, is as follows: GAGVSQSPSNKVTEKGKDVELRCDPISGHTALYWYRQSLGQGLEFLIYFQGNSAPDKSGLPSDRFSAERTGGSVSTLTIQRTQQEDSAVYLCASSLDASGTYEQYFGPGTRLTVT.

V gene TRBV7-2 combines with J gene TRBJ2-7, with D uncertain. Trimming shortened V by 2 bases and J by 0 bases, and 8 bases separated the two germline ends. CDR1 and CDR2 (germline): SGHTA, FQGNSA. The CDR3 totals 14 residues. CDR3 nucleotide sequence: TGTGCCAGCAGCTTAAGTGAAAGCTCCTACGAGCAGTACTTC. This sequence encodes CASSLSESSYEQYF.

This clonotype came up once. The CDR3 coding sequence is TGTGCCAGCAGAAGAGGACAGGGCTACGAGCAGTACTTC. Its protein product is CASRRGQGYEQYF. The chain combines TRBV6-1 with TRBJ2-7, with 8 bases lining up with TRBD1. V shed 6 bases and J 3 bases; nucleotides not matched to a gene: 4. From germline, CDR1 is MNHNS and CDR2 SASEGT. The CDR3 length is 13 residues.

This clonotype appeared many times. The rearrangement links TRBV24-1 to TRBJ2-1; D possibly corresponds to TRBD1 (6 bases). V shed 4 bases and J shed 12 bases, with 12 bases lying between them. Germline CDR1 and CDR2: KGHDR and SFDVKD. The CDR3 sequence is 12 residues long. The CDR3 loop reads CATSDPARGQFF. The CDR3 region has the DNA TGTGCCACCAGTGACCCTGCCAGGGGGCAGTTCTTC.

This clonotype came up a few times. The rearrangement uses TRBV20-1 and TRBJ2-3; perhaps D is TRBD1 or TRBD2 (7 bases each). Germline CDR1 DFQATT, CDR2 SNEGSKA (reference sequence). V lost 5 bases and J 3 bases, leaving 15 bases between the germline ends. This CDR3 comprises 14 residues. CDR3: CSAPTGEGTDTQYF. For the CDR3, the DNA is TGCAGTGCTCCAACAGGGGAGGGAACAGATACGCAGTATTTT.

The chain combines TRBV7-2 with TRBJ2-1; TRBD1 agrees at 10 bases. The CDR3 has 14 amino acids. Trimming took 6 bases from V and 8 from J; bases not matched to a gene: 7. Germline CDR1 SGHTA, CDR2 FQGNSA. The CDR3 sequence: CASRKGQGYDEQFF. The CDR3 nucleotides read TGTGCCAGCAGGAAGGGACAGGGGTATGATGAGCAGTTCTTC. Combining the CDR3 with reference TRBV7-2 and TRBJ2-1 gives the whole variable domain GAGVSQSPSNKVTEKGKDVELRCDPISGHTALYWYRQSLGQGLEFLIYFQGNSAPDKSGLPSDRFSAERTGGSVSTLTIQRTQQEDSAVYLCASRKGQGYDEQFFGPGTRLTVL.

This clonotype is medium-sized (0.01 to 0.1%). As DNA, the CDR3 is TGCAGTGCGCCCGGGACTAGCGGACGAGATACGCAGTATTTT. It translates to CSAPGTSGRDTQYF. The chain is built from TRBV20-1 and TRBJ2-3; 11 bases agree with TRBD2. Germline loops: CDR1 DFQATT, CDR2 SNEGSKA (reference sequence). V was pared by 6 bases and J by 5 bases, with 7 bases of the junction left unmatched. The CDR3 is 14 amino acids.

The chain has TRBV18 and TRBJ2-2; 10 nucleotides line up with TRBD2. CDR1 and CDR2 (germline): KGHSH, LQKENI. The CDR3 is 17 amino acids. The V and J ends lost 3 bases and 0 bases, in that order; junction bases with no gene match: 4. CDR3 in amino acids: CASSPIGLAANTGELFF. In DNA form, the CDR3 reads TGTGCCAGCTCACCCATCGGACTAGCGGCGAACACCGGGGAGCTGTTTTTT. Full variable domain (outside the CDR3, taken from reference TRBV18 and TRBJ2-2): NAGVMQNPRHLVRRRGQEARLRCSPMKGHSHVYWYRQLPEEGLKFMVYLQKENIIDESGMPKERFSAEFPKEGPSILRIQQVVRGDSAAYFCASSPIGLAANTGELFFGEGSRLTVL.

In its sample, this clonotype was seen many times. This rearrangement joins TRBV6-2 or TRBV6-3 to TRBJ2-7; maybe TRBD2 (5 bases). V shed 8 bases and J shed 0 bases, with 14 bases lying between them. The germline V gene has CDR1 MNHEY and CDR2 SVGEGT. CDR3 length: 14 residues. CDR3 in DNA: TGTGCCAGCGGGAGTCTGGGCAGCTCCTACGAGCAGTACTTC. It specifies CASGSLGSSYEQYF.

This clonotype was picked up many times. The V gene is TRBV20-1, the J gene TRBJ2-7; D gene uncertain. Germline assignment: CDR1 DFQATT and CDR2 SNEGSKA (reference sequence). V was trimmed by 3 bases and J by 5 bases, leaving 17 bases between them. The CDR3 has 14 residues. For the CDR3, the DNA is TGCAGTGCTAGGCCCGGCACGCTTCAGGACGAGCAGTACTTC. It specifies CSARPGTLQDEQYF.

V usage is TRBV9 and J usage is TRBJ2-7; D is undetermined. The CDR3 covers 11 residues. From germline, CDR1 is SGDLS and CDR2 YYNGEE. The V gene lost 0 bases and the J gene lost 9 bases, with 7 bases spanning the gap. CDR3 in amino acids: CASSVADGQYF. The DNA for the CDR3 is TGTGCCAGCAGCGTAGCAGACGGGCAGTACTTC. The variable domain in full, completed from reference TRBV9 and TRBJ2-7, reads DSGVTQTPKHLITATGQRVTLRCSPRSGDLSVYWYQQSLDQGLQFLIQYYNGEERAKGNILERFSAQQFPDLHSELNLSSLELGDSALYFCASSVADGQYFGPGTRLTVT.

This clonotype occurred many times. The chain recombines TRBV28 with TRBJ2-4, with D uncertain. Trimming left V 7 bases short and J 7 bases short, with 14 bases between. The V gene's germline CDR1 is MDHEN and CDR2 SYDVKM. The CDR3 is 13 residues long. CDR3 region: CASTVSSDNIQYF. DNA of the CDR3: TGTGCCAGCACCGTCAGTTCGGATAACATTCAGTACTTC.